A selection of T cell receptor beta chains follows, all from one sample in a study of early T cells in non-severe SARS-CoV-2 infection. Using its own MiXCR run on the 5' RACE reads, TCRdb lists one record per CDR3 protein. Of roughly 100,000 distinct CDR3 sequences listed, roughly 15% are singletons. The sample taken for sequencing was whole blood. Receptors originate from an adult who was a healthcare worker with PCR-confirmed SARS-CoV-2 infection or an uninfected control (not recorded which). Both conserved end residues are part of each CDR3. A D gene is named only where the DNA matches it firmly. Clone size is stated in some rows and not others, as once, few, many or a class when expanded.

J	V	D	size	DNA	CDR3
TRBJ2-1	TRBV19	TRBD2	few	TGTGCCAGTAGTATACCCACCCCCAGCGGGGTTGAGTATGAGCAGTTCTTC	CASSIPTPSGVEYEQFF
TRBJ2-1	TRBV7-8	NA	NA	TGTGCCAGCCCGCCCTCCCAGGGGAGCTCCTACAATGAGCAGTTCTTC	CASPPSQGSSYNEQFF
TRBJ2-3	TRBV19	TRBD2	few	TGTGCCAGTAATGGGGGACTAGCGGGGACCCCTAGCACAGATACGCAGTATTTT	CASNGGLAGTPSTDTQYF
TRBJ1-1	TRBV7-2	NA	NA	TGTGCCAGCAGCATATTCCAGGGGACTGAAGCTTTCTTT	CASSIFQGTEAFF
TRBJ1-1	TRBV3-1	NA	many	TGTGCCAGCACCACTCCCGGGTCTGAAGCTTTCTTT	CASTTPGSEAFF
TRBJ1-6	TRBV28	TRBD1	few	TGTGCCAGCAGTCTCCGGGACAGTAATTCACCCCTCCACTTT	CASSLRDSNSPLHF
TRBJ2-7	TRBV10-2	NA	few	TGCGCCAGCTCGGGAGAGGAGAACGAGCAGTACTTC	CASSGEENEQYF
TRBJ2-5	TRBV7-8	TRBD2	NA	TGTGCCAGCAGCTTAGTGGTCTCGGGGGGGCCGGAGACCCAGTACTTC	CASSLVVSGGPETQYF
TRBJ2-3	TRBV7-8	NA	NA	TGTGCCAGCAGCTCCTCCCACCACAAAGGGTTGAAGTGG	CASSSSHHKGLKW
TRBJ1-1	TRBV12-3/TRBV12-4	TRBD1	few	TGTGCCAGCAGTTTTGGGACAGGAGAAGTTTTCTTT	CASSFGTGEVFF
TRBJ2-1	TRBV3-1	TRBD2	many	TGTGCCAGCAGCCAAGGGGCGGGAGTAGTGGGGGAGCAGTTCTTC	CASSQGAGVVGEQFF
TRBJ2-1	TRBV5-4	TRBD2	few	TGTGCCAGCAGCTTGAATCGGCGGGGGGGCTCCTACAATGAGCAGTTCTTC	CASSLNRRGGSYNEQFF
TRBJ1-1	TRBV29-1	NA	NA	TGCAGCGTTGTGGGGGGCGGACGGACTGAAGCTTTCTTT	CSVVGGGRTEAFF
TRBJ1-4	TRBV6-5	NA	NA	TGTGCCAGCACTGGACCAGCTAATGAAAAACTGTTTTTT	CASTGPANEKLFF
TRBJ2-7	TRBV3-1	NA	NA	TGTGCCAGCAGCCGACAGACTACCTACGAGCAGTACTTC	CASSRQTTYEQYF
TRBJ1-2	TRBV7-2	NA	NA	TGTGCCAGCAGCTTAGAAGGACAGAGGGGGTATGGCTACACCTTC	CASSLEGQRGYGYTF
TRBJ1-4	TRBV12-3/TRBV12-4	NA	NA	TGTGCCAGCAGTTTAGGGGGGCCTAATGAAAAACTGTTTTTT	CASSLGGPNEKLFF
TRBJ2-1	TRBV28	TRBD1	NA	TGTGCCAGCAGCCCCGGGACAGGGGTCTACAATGAGCAGTTCTTC	CASSPGTGVYNEQFF
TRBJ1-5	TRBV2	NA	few	TGTGCCAGCAGTGAAGTTGGAGGACATAGCAATCAGCCCCAGCATTTT	CASSEVGGHSNQPQHF
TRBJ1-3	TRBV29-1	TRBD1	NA	TGCAGCGTACTCGACAGGGCTGGTGGAAACACCATATATTTT	CSVLDRAGGNTIYF
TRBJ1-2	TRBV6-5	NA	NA	TGTGCCAGCAGTTACCGGCGGAACTATGGCTACACCTTC	CASSYRRNYGYTF
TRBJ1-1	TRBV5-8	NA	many	TGTGCCAGCAGCTTGGCGGGTATGAACACTGAAGCTTTCTTT	CASSLAGMNTEAFF
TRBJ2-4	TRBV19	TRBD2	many	TGTGCCAGTAGTATATCCGGGACTAGCGGGATAGCCAAAAACATTCAGTACTTC	CASSISGTSGIAKNIQYF
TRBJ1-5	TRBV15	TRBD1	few	TGTGCCACCAGCTCGCCCCACGGCAGGGGGAATGATCAGCCCCAGCATTTT	CATSSPHGRGNDQPQHF
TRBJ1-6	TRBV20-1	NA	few	TGCAGTGCTAGAGCAGGGAATAATGATAATTCACCCCTCCACTTT	CSARAGNNDNSPLHF
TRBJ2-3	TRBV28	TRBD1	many	TGTGCCAGCATAGACAGGGGCGCAGATACGCAGTATTTT	CASIDRGADTQYF
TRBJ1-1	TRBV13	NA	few	TGTGCCAGCAGCCCGGGGACGGAGGGAAGGAAAGCTTTCTTT	CASSPGTEGRKAFF
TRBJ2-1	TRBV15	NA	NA	TGTGCCACCAGCAGAGATAAGACGGGAAGGTCGGGAAATGAGCAGTTCTTC	CATSRDKTGRSGNEQFF
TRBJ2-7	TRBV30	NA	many	TGTGCCTGGAGTGACTACGCCACCTACGAGCAGTACTTC	CAWSDYATYEQYF
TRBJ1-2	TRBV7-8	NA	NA	TGTGCCAGCAGCCCCAGTACGGGGGCTGGGTATGGCTACACCTTC	CASSPSTGAGYGYTF
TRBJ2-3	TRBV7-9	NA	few	TGTGCCAGCAGCTTCCTGGGAGATACGCAGTATTTT	CASSFLGDTQYF
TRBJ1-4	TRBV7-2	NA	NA	TGTGCCAGCAGCTTAGAACAGGGCATAGGTGAAAAACTGTTTTTT	CASSLEQGIGEKLFF
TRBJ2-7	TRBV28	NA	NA	TGTGCCAGCAGGGGGGCCTACGAGCAGTACTTC	CASRGAYEQYF
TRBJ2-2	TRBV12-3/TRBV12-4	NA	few	TGTGCCAGCACCTCTTCCGGGACGGAGTACACCGGGGAGCTGTTTTTT	CASTSSGTEYTGELFF
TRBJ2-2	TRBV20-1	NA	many	TGCAGTGCTAGTCCCTTGGCCCCCCGAGGGGTGCAAACCGGGGAGCTGTTTTTT	CSASPLAPRGVQTGELFF
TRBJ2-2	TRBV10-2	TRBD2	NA	TGCGCCAGCGAGCGGGGGGCCACCGGGGAGCTGTTTTTT	CASERGATGELFF
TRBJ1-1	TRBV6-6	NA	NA	TGTGCCAGCAGTTACGAAGGGAGTGGCACTGAAGCTTTCTTT	CASSYEGSGTEAFF
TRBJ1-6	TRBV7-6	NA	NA	TGTGCCAGCAGCCGGGATCCTAATTCACCCCTCCACTTT	CASSRDPNSPLHF